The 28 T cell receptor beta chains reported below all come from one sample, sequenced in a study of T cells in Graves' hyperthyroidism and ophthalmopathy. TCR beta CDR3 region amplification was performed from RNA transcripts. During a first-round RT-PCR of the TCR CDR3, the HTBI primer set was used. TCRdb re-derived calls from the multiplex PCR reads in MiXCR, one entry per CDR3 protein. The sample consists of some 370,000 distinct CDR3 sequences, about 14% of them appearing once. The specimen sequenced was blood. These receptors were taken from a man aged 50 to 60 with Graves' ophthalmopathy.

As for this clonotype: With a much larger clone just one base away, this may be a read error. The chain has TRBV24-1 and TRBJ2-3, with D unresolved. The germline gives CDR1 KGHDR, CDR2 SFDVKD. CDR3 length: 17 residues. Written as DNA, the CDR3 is TGTGCCACCAGTAATTTGACCCAGCTAGGAAGCACAGATACGCAGTATTTT. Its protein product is CATSNLTQLGSTDTQYF.

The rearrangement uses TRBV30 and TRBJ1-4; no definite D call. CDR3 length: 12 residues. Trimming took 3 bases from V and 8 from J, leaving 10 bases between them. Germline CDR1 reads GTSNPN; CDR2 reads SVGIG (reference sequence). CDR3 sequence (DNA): TGTGCCTGGAGGCCACGACGGGAAAAACTGTTTTTT. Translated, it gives CAWRPRREKLFF.

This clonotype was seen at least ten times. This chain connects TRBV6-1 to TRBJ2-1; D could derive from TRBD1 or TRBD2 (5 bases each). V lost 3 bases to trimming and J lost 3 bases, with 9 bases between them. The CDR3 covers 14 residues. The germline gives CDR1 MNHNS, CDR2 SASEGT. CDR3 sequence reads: CASSEERGYNEQFF. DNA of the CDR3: TGTGCCAGCAGTGAGGAGAGGGGCTACAATGAGCAGTTCTTC.

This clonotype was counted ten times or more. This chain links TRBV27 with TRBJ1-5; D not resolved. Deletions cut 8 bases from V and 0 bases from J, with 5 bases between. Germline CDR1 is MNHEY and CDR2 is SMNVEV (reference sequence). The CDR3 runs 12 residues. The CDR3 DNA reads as TGTGCCAGCCCTTATAGCAATCAGCCCCAGCATTTT. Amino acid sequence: CASPYSNQPQHF.

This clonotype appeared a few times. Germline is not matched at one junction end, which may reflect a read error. CDR3 nucleotide sequence: TGTGCCATCAGTGAGTCGGACTCCCACAATGAGCAGTTCTTC. It specifies CAISESDSHNEQFF. The rearrangement links TRBV10-3 to TRBJ2-1, with D possibly matching TRBD2 (5 bases). There are 14 residues in the CDR3. The germline gives CDR1 ENHRY, CDR2 SYGVKD.

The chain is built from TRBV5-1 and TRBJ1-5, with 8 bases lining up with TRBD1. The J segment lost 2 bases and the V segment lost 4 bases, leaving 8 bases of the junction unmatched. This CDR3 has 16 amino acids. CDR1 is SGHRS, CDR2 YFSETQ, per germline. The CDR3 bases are TGCGCCAGCAGCCGAGAGCCGACAGGGGGCAATCAGCCCCAGCATTTT. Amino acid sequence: CASSREPTGGNQPQHF. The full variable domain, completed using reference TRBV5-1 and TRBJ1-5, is KAGVTQTPRYLIKTRGQQVTLSCSPISGHRSVSWYQQTPGQGLQFLFEYFSETQRNKGNFPGRFSGRQFSNSRSEMNVSTLELGDSALYLCASSREPTGGNQPQHFGDGTRLSIL.

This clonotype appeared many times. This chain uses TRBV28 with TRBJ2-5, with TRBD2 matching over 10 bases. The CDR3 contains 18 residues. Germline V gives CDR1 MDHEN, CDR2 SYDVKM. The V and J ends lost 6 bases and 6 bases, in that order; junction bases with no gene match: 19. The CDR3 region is CASSPVLAGSFLPQTQYF. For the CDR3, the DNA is TGTGCCAGCAGCCCCGTACTAGCGGGAAGTTTCCTCCCCCAGACCCAGTACTTC. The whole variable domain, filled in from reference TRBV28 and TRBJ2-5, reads DVKVTQSSRYLVKRTGEKVFLECVQDMDHENMFWYRQDPGLGLRLIYFSYDVKMKEKGDIPEGYSVSREKKERFSLILESASTNQTSMYLCASSPVLAGSFLPQTQYFGPGTRLLVL.

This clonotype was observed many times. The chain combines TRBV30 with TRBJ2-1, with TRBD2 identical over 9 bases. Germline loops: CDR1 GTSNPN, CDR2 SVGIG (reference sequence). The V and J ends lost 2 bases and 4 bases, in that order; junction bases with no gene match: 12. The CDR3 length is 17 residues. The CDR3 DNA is TGTGCCTGGAGTCCCCGGGGTCTAGCGGGAAAATACAATGAGCAGTTCTTC. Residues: CAWSPRGLAGKYNEQFF. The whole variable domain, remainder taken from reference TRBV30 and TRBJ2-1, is SQTIHQWPATLVQPVGSPLSLECTVEGTSNPNLYWYRQAAGRGLQLLFYSVGIGQISSEVPQNLSASRPQDRQFILSSKKLLLSDSGFYLCAWSPRGLAGKYNEQFFGPGTRLTVL.

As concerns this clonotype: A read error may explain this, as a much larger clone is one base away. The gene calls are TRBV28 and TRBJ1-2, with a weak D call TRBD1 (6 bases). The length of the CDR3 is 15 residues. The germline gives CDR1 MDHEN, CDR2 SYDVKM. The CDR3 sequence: CTSSPLRQGNYGYTF. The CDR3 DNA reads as TGTACCAGCAGTCCCCTCCGTCAGGGGAACTATGGCTACACCTTC.

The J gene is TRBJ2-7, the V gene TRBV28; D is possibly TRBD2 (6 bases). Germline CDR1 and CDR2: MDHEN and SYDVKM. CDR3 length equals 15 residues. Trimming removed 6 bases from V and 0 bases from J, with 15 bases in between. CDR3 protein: CASRRPGLDSYEQYF. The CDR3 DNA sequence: TGTGCCAGCAGGCGTCCGGGACTCGACTCCTACGAGCAGTACTTC.

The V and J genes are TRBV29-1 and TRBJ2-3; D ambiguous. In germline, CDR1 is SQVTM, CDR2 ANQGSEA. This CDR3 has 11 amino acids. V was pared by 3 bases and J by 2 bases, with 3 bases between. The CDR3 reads CSVDYTDTQYF. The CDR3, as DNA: TGCAGCGTTGATTACACAGATACGCAGTATTTT.

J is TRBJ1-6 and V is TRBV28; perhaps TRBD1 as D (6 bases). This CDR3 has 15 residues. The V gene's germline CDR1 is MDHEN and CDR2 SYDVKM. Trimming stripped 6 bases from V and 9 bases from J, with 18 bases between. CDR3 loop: CASRDRGSPSSPLHF. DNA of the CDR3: TGTGCCAGCAGGGACAGAGGCTCCCCTTCTTCACCCCTCCACTTT.

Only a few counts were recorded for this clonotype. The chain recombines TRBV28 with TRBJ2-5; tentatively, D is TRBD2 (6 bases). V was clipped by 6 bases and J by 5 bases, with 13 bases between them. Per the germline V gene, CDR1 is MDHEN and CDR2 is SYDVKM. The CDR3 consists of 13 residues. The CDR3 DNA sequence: TGTGCCAGCAGGGGAGGCCCCGGCGAGACCCAGTACTTC. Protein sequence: CASRGGPGETQYF.

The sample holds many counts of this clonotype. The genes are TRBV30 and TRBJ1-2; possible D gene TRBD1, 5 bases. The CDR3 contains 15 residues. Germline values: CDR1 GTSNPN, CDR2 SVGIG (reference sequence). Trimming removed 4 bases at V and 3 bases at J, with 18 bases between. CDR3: CAWTARRGGYYGYTF. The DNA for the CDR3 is TGTGCCTGGACGGCCCGGCGGGGGGGGTACTATGGCTACACCTTC.

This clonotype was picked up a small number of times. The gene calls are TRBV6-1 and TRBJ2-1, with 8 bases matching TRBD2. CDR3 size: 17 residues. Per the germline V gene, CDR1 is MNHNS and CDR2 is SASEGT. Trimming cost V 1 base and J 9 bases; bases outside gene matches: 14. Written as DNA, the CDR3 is TGTGCCAGCAGTGAAGAGAAGCGGGAGTTGTTCTTCGTTGAGCAGTTCTTC. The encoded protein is CASSEEKRELFFVEQFF.

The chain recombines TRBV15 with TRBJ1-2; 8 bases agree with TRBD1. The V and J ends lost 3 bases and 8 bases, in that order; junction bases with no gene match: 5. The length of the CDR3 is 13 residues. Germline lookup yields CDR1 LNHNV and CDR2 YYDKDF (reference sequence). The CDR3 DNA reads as TGTGCCACCAGCAGGGCGACAGGGGACGGCTACACCTTC. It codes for CATSRATGDGYTF.

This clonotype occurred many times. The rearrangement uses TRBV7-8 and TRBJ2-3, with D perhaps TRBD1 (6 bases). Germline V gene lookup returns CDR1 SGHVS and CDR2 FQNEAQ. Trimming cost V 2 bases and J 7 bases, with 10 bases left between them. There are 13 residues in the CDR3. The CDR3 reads CASSLQGLNTQYF. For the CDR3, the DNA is TGTGCCAGCAGCTTACAGGGGCTGAATACGCAGTATTTT.

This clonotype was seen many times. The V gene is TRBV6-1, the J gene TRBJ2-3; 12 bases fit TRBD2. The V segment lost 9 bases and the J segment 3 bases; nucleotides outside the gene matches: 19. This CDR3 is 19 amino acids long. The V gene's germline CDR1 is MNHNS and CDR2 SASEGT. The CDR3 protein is CARRIRTSGRKGWTDTQYF. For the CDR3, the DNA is TGTGCCAGAAGAATCCGAACTAGCGGGAGGAAAGGGTGGACAGATACGCAGTATTTT.

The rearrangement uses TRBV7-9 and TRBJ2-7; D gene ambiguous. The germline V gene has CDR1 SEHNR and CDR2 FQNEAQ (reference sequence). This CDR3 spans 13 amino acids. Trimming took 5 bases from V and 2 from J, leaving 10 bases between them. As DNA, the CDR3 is TGTGCCAGCAGCCCTAGGGCGGCCTACGAGCAGTACTTC. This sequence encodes CASSPRAAYEQYF. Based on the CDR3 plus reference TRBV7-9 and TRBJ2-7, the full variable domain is DTGVSQNPRHKITKRGQNVTFRCDPISEHNRLYWYRQTLGQGPEFLTYFQNEAQLEKSRLLSDRFSAERPKGSFSTLEIQRTEQGDSAMYLCASSPRAAYEQYFGPGTRLTVT.

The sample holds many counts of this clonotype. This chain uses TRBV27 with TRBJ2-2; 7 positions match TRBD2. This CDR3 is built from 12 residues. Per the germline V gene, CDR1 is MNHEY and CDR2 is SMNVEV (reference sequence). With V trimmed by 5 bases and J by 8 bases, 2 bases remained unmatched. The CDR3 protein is CASSISGGELFF. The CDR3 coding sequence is TGTGCCAGCAGTATTAGCGGGGGGGAGCTGTTTTTT.

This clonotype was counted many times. The CDR3 region has the DNA TGTGCCAGCAACCTGGTCATAGGTGTTTTGGGGGGCTCCTACGAGCAGTACTTC. Protein product: CASNLVIGVLGGSYEQYF. The genes are TRBV12-3 or TRBV12-4 and TRBJ2-7, with a tentative D call TRBD2 (6 bases). The CDR3 length is 18 residues. V gave up 7 bases and J gave up 0 bases, with 25 bases separating them.

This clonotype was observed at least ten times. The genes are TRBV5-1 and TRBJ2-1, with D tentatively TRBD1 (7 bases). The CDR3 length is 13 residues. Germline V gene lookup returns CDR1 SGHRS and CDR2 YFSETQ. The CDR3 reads CVTRRDRDYEQFF. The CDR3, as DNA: TGCGTCACGAGGAGAGACAGGGACTATGAGCAGTTCTTC.

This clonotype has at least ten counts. This CDR3 is CASSYSSLSYSYNEQFF. In DNA, the CDR3 is TGTGCCAGCAGTTACTCGAGTCTATCGTACTCCTACAATGAGCAGTTCTTC. The chain carries TRBV6-2 or TRBV6-3 and TRBJ2-1, with D hard to call. Germline-derived CDR1 and CDR2 are MNHEY and SVGEGT. This CDR3 is built from 17 residues. The V and J ends lost 0 bases and 0 bases respectively, with 12 bases between them.

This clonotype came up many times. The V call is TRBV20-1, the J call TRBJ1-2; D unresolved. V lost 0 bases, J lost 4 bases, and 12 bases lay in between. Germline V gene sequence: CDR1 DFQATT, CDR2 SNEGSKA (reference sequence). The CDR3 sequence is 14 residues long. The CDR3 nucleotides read TGCAGTGCTAGAGATTGGAGCACCAGCTATGGCTACACCTTC. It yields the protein CSARDWSTSYGYTF.

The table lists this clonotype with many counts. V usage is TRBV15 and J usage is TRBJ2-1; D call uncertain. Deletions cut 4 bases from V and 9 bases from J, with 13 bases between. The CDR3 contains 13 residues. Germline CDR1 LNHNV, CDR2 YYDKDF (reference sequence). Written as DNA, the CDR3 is TGTGCCACCAGCATTCGAGACCGCGGTGAGCAGTTCTTC. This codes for CATSIRDRGEQFF.

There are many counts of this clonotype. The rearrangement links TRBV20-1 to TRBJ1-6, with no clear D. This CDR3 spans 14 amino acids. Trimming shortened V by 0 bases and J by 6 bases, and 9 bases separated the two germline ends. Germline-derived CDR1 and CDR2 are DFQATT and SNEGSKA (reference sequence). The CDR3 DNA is TGCAGTGCTAGAGACCGACTCGGTAATTCACCCCTCCACTTT. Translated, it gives CSARDRLGNSPLHF.

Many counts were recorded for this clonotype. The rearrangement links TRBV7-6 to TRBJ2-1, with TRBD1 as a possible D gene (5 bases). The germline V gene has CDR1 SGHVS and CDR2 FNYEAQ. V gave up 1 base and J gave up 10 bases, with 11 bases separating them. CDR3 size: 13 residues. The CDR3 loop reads CASSLGQGLEQFF. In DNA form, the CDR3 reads TGTGCCAGCAGCTTAGGCCAGGGTCTAGAGCAGTTCTTC.

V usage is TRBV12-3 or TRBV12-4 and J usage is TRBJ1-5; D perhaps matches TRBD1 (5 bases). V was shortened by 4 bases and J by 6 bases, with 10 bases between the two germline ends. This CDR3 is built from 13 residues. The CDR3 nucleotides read TGTGCCAGCAGTTATTCGGGGGGTCAGCCCCAGCATTTT. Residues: CASSYSGGQPQHF.